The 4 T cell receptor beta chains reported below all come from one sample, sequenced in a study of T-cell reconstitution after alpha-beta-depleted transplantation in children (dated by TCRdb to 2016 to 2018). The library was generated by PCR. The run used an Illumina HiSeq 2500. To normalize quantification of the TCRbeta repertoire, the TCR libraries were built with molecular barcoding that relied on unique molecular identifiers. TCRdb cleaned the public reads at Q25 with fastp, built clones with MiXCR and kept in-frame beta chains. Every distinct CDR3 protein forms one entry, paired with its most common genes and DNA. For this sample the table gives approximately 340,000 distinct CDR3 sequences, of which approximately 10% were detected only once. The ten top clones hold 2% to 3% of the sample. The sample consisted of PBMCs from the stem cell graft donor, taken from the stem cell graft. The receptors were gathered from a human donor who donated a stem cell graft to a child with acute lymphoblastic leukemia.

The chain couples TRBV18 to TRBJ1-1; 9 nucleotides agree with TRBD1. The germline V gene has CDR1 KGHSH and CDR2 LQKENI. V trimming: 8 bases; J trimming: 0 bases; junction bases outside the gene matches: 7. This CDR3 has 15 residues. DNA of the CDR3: TGTGCCAGCCAGACAGGGGGTTTCATGAACACTGAAGCTTTCTTT. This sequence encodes CASQTGGFMNTEAFF.

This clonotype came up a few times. CDR3 bases: TGTGCCAGCAGCAGGGGGACTAGCGGTGCTACGGAGCAGTACTTC. This codes for CASSRGTSGATEQYF. The V call is TRBV7-8, the J call TRBJ2-7, with 11 nucleotides matching TRBD2. This CDR3 spans 15 amino acids. CDR1 is SGHVS and CDR2 is FQNEAQ in the germline V gene. V was clipped by 5 bases and J by 7 bases; unmatched bases: 10.

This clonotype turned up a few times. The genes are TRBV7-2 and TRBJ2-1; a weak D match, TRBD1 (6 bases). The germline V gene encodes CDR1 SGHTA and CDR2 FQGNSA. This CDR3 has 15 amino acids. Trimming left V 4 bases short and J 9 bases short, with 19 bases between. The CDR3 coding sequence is TGTGCCAGCAGCTCCCAATCAGGGGCTAAAAGTGAGCAGTTCTTC. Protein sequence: CASSSQSGAKSEQFF.

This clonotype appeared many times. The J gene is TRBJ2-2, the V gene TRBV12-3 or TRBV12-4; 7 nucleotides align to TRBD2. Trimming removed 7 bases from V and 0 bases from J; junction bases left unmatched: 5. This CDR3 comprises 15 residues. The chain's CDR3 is CASTLGGPNTGELFF. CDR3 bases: TGTGCCAGCACCCTGGGAGGGCCGAACACCGGGGAGCTGTTTTTT.